This T cell receptor beta chain was obtained from a study of T cell changes during pregnancy in multiple sclerosis. The data were produced by immunoSEQ multiplex PCR, yet TCRdb's version contains in-frame clones alone and is incomplete. The table shows approximately 59,000 clones, with around 95% occurring only once. After removal of 4 bases from V and 1 base from J, the junction contained 5 bases not matched to a gene. CDR1 LNHDA and CDR2 SQIVND come from the germline V gene (reference sequence). The CDR3 covers 16 residues. This receptor was taken from a female donor with multiple sclerosis, enrolled in a pregnancy study. This sample comprised CD4+ T cells from peripheral blood mononuclear cells, obtained before pregnancy. V is TRBV19 and J is TRBJ1-5; 9 nucleotides line up with TRBD1. The CDR3 reads CASSKQGALSNQPQHF. The CDR3 DNA is TGTGCCAGTAGTAAACAGGGGGCGCTGAGCAATCAGCCCCAGCATTTT.